A single sample gave rise to the 28 T cell receptor beta chains below, sequenced in a study of T cells after somatic rescue of genetic block. Sequencing used immunoSEQ multiplex PCR; TCRdb keeps in-frame clones, though not all of them. The data show some 74,000 clones, approximately 91% seen once. The sequenced sample consisted of peripheral blood mononuclear cells (PBMCs). These receptors came from a man aged 25 to 40.

The chain is built from TRBV7-9 and TRBJ2-5; 10 bases map to TRBD2. Trimming removed 2 bases from V and 7 bases from J; junction bases left unmatched: 7. Germline CDR1 reads SEHNR; CDR2 reads FQNEAQ (reference sequence). This CDR3 contains 15 residues. CDR3 loop: CASSLTAGGPGTQYF. The CDR3 region has the DNA TGTGCCAGCAGCTTAACAGCGGGGGGGCCAGGGACCCAGTACTTC. The full variable domain, rest sourced from reference TRBV7-9 and TRBJ2-5, is DTGVSQNPRHKITKRGQNVTFRCDPISEHNRLYWYRQTLGQGPEFLTYFQNEAQLEKSRLLSDRFSAERPKGSFSTLEIQRTEQGDSAMYLCASSLTAGGPGTQYFGPGTRLLVL.

This clone was detected only once. This chain joins TRBV18 and TRBJ1-6; 11 nucleotides align to TRBD1. The CDR3 covers 15 residues. V shed 4 bases, J shed 6 bases, and the junction held 2 bases outside the gene matches. Per the germline V gene, CDR1 is KGHSH and CDR2 is LQKENI. In DNA form, the CDR3 reads TGTGCCAGCTCACGAGGGACAGGGGGTAATTCACCCCTCCACTTT. It yields the protein CASSRGTGGNSPLHF.

This chain uses TRBV28 with TRBJ1-4; D is undetermined. The germline CDR1 and CDR2 sequences are MDHEN and SYDVKM. V was shortened by 5 bases and J by 3 bases, with 7 bases between the two germline ends. CDR3 size: 13 residues. The CDR3 DNA follows: TGTGCCAGCAGTCAGGATTCTAATGAAAAACTGTTTTTT. This translates into CASSQDSNEKLFF.

This chain uses TRBV25-1 with TRBJ2-7; D might be TRBD2 (6 bases). CDR1 is MGHDK and CDR2 is SYGVNS in the germline V gene. The CDR3 is made up of 13 amino acids. V lost 6 bases and J 5 bases, leaving 14 bases between the germline ends. The CDR3 region has the DNA TGTGCCAGCAGGGAGGCGGGGATCAACGAGCAGTACTTC. Translated: CASREAGINEQYF.

The chain couples TRBV5-6 to TRBJ2-2; no firm D call. This CDR3 comprises 14 residues. The germline CDR1 and CDR2 sequences are SGHDT and YYEEEE. The V gene lost 2 bases and the J gene lost 8 bases, with 13 bases spanning the gap. CDR3 protein: CASSFIFLRGELFF. The CDR3 region has the DNA TGTGCCAGCAGCTTTATATTCCTGAGGGGGGAGCTGTTTTTT.

The V and J genes are TRBV29-1 and TRBJ2-5, with D perhaps matching TRBD2 (6 bases). This CDR3 region has 12 residues. Trimming took 8 bases from V and 6 from J, leaving 16 bases between them. Germline CDR1 is SQVTM and CDR2 is ANQGSEA. The CDR3 here is CSIESRGKTQYF. The CDR3 coding sequence is TGCAGCATCGAATCTCGGGGGAAGACCCAGTACTTC.

The chain employs TRBV2 and TRBJ2-2; 7 nucleotides agree with TRBD1. This CDR3 contains 16 residues. Trimming at V came to 2 bases and at J to 6 bases, leaving 9 bases not matched to a gene. Per the germline V gene, CDR1 is SNHLY and CDR2 is FYNNEI. Here the CDR3 reads CASSEHRGDFAGELFF. CDR3 nucleotides: TGTGCCAGCAGTGAACACAGGGGCGACTTTGCCGGGGAGCTGTTTTTT.

The chain is built from TRBV7-9 and TRBJ1-1; D possibly corresponds to TRBD1 (6 bases). CDR3 length: 14 amino acids. Germline CDR1 SEHNR, CDR2 FQNEAQ (reference sequence). V was clipped by 4 bases and J by 11 bases, with 20 bases between them. CDR3 sequence: CASSSPDRPGGAFF. The DNA of the CDR3 is TGTGCCAGCAGCTCACCGGACAGACCCGGGGGTGCTTTCTTT.

The J gene is TRBJ1-1, the V gene TRBV30; D not resolved. The germline V gene has CDR1 GTSNPN and CDR2 SVGIG (reference sequence). V lost 0 bases and J lost 0, with 5 bases in between. This CDR3 is built from 13 residues. The CDR3 region has the DNA TGTGCCTGGAGTGTACTTATGAACACTGAAGCTTTCTTT. Its protein product is CAWSVLMNTEAFF.

CDR3 amino acids: CASSLGPGHIYEQYF. CDR3 sequence (DNA): TGTGCCAGCAGTTTGGGGCCTGGACACATCTACGAGCAGTACTTC. The V and J genes are TRBV27 and TRBJ2-7, with a weak D call TRBD1 (5 bases). The CDR3 has 15 residues. The ends were cut back, 3 bases at V and 3 bases at J, with 15 bases in the middle. CDR1 and CDR2 from the germline V gene are MNHEY and SMNVEV (reference sequence).

The J gene is TRBJ1-2, the V gene TRBV9; no reliable D call. There are 15 residues in the CDR3. CDR1 is SGDLS and CDR2 is YYNGEE in the germline V gene. Trimming cost V 5 bases and J 0 bases, with 14 bases left between them. This CDR3 is CASSMTGSSNYGYTF. In DNA, the CDR3 is TGTGCCAGCAGTATGACCGGGAGTTCTAACTATGGCTACACCTTC.

This clone was recorded only once. This sequence joins TRBV7-2 and TRBJ2-6; no clear D gene. Germline values: CDR1 SGHTA, CDR2 FQGNSA. This CDR3 region has 18 residues. Trimming removed 0 bases at V and 0 bases at J, with 12 bases between. In DNA form, the CDR3 reads TGTGCCAGCAGCTTAGCGGACGGAAGGAGCTCTGGGGCCAACGTCCTGACTTTC. Amino acid sequence: CASSLADGRSSGANVLTF.

The CDR3 DNA reads as TGCGCCAGCAGCTTGGTACAGGGCCTGAGAATGAACACTGAAGCTTTCTTT. Its protein is CASSLVQGLRMNTEAFF. The genes are TRBV5-1 and TRBJ1-1, with D tentatively TRBD1 (6 bases). CDR1 and CDR2 (germline): SGHRS, YFSETQ. CDR3 length: 17 residues. Trimming cost V 0 bases and J 0 bases, with 15 bases left between them.

This chain joins TRBV4-1 and TRBJ1-4; the D is unclear. CDR3 size: 15 residues. In germline, CDR1 is MGHRA, CDR2 YSYEKL. V shed 4 bases and J shed 5 bases, with 14 bases lying between them. Written as DNA, the CDR3 is TGCGCCAGCAGCCGAGAGCCACCGCGGAATGAAAAACTGTTTTTT. Amino acids: CASSREPPRNEKLFF.

The chain couples TRBV19 to TRBJ2-7; 14 bases align to TRBD2. CDR3 length: 19 amino acids. Germline lookup yields CDR1 LNHDA and CDR2 SQIVND (reference sequence). With 5 bases clipped from V and 3 bases from J, the junction kept 15 bases outside the gene matches. The CDR3 bases are TGTGCCAGTAGTTTAACCGGGACTAGCGGGAGAAGCGGCCACTACGAGCAGTACTTC. It encodes CASSLTGTSGRSGHYEQYF.

The rearrangement uses TRBV18 and TRBJ1-1, with D tentatively TRBD1 (6 bases). V was cut by 2 bases and J by 7 bases, with 17 bases left in between. The germline gives CDR1 KGHSH, CDR2 LQKENI. The length of the CDR3 is 15 residues. CDR3 loop: CASSPLQGRLFEAFF. The DNA for the CDR3 is TGTGCCAGCTCACCATTGCAGGGGAGGTTATTTGAAGCTTTCTTT.

CDR3 DNA: TGTGCCAGCTCACCGAAGCTAGCGGGGGGTTTTGATCCAGATACGCAGTATTTT. Protein: CASSPKLAGGFDPDTQYF. The chain uses TRBV18 and TRBJ2-3; 11 bases line up with TRBD2. The CDR3 contains 18 residues. CDR1 is KGHSH, CDR2 LQKENI, per germline. After removal of 3 bases from V and 4 bases from J, the junction contained 12 bases not matched to a gene.

V gene TRBV4-3 combines with J gene TRBJ1-1; D not resolved. This CDR3 is 14 amino acids long. Germline loops: CDR1 LGHNA, CDR2 YSLEER. The germline V and J ends were trimmed by 3 bases and 4 bases, with 12 bases remaining between them. CDR3 DNA: TGCGCCAGCAGCCAGGACCGACTGGTCACTGAAGCTTTCTTT. Amino acid sequence: CASSQDRLVTEAFF.

The count of this clone is one. V is TRBV6-1 and J is TRBJ2-7, with a tentative D call TRBD1 (6 bases). This CDR3 region has 13 residues. Germline V gives CDR1 MNHNS, CDR2 SASEGT. V was cut by 8 bases and J by 2 bases, with 13 bases left in between. Written as DNA, the CDR3 is TGTGCCAGCCGCCGGGACACCGCCTACGAGCAGTACTTC. Translated: CASRRDTAYEQYF.

The chain uses TRBV9 and TRBJ2-7; D tentatively fits TRBD1 or TRBD2 (6 bases each). With 2 bases removed from V and 3 bases from J, the gap between germline ends came to 15 bases. Germline V gives CDR1 SGDLS, CDR2 YYNGEE. The CDR3 has 15 amino acids. The CDR3 sequence is CASSVGAGGRYEQYF. CDR3 DNA sequence: TGTGCCAGCAGCGTGGGGGCAGGAGGGCGCTACGAGCAGTACTTC. The complete variable domain, with remaining parts taken from reference TRBV9 and TRBJ2-7, reads DSGVTQTPKHLITATGQRVTLRCSPRSGDLSVYWYQQSLDQGLQFLIQYYNGEERAKGNILERFSAQQFPDLHSELNLSSLELGDSALYFCASSVGAGGRYEQYFGPGTRLTVT.

The CDR3 nucleotides are TGTGCCAGCAGTGCCGGGCAGGGGGAGAGGGGGCAGTTCTTC. Translating gives CASSAGQGERGQFF. This sequence joins TRBV6-1 and TRBJ2-1; 7 bases are a match to TRBD1. The CDR3 is made up of 14 amino acids. Germline CDR1 is MNHNS and CDR2 is SASEGT. After removal of 4 bases from V and 12 bases from J, the junction contained 12 bases not matched to a gene.

The chain employs TRBV5-1 and TRBJ2-1, with D perhaps matching TRBD2 (6 bases). Per the germline V gene, CDR1 is SGHRS and CDR2 is YFSETQ. V lost 3 bases to trimming and J lost 4 bases, with 20 bases between them. This CDR3 is built from 17 residues. The CDR3 nucleotides are TGCGCCAGCAGCTCCCACTACCTCGGGGGTGGGTACAATGAGCAGTTCTTC. The encoded protein is CASSSHYLGGGYNEQFF.

This sequence joins TRBV7-6 and TRBJ2-3; TRBD2 matches 9 bases. The CDR3 is 16 amino acids. V was clipped by 5 bases and J by 1 base; unmatched bases: 7. Germline assignment: CDR1 SGHVS and CDR2 FNYEAQ. The CDR3 coding sequence is TGTGCCAGCAGCCCCCTGGGACTAGCCCGCACAGATACGCAGTATTTT. It yields the protein CASSPLGLARTDTQYF.

The chain combines TRBV27 with TRBJ2-5; TRBD1 aligns across 8 bases. The CDR3 spans 15 residues. The V gene's germline CDR1 is MNHEY and CDR2 SMNVEV (reference sequence). Losses at the gene ends were 5 bases for V and 0 bases for J; bases not matched to a gene: 5. The CDR3 bases are TGTGCCAGCAGTGCCAGGGGGCCCGACCAAGAGACCCAGTACTTC. This encodes CASSARGPDQETQYF.

V and J are TRBV7-2 and TRBJ2-7, with 11 bases fitting TRBD1. The CDR3 covers 14 residues. Trimming at V came to 5 bases and at J to 7 bases, leaving 7 bases not matched to a gene. Looked up from germline, CDR1 is SGHTA and CDR2 is FQGNSA. The CDR3 nucleotides are TGTGCCAGCAGCCGGGGACAGGGGGTAGGGGAGCAGTACTTC. Amino acids: CASSRGQGVGEQYF.

The chain recombines TRBV5-5 with TRBJ2-2; D is perhaps TRBD1 (5 bases). Germline CDR1 is SGHKS and CDR2 is YYEKEE (reference sequence). With 4 bases removed from V and 1 base from J, the gap between germline ends came to 14 bases. The CDR3 is 16 residues long. The CDR3 DNA reads as TGTGCCAGCAGCCCCTTAAGCGACAGGAACACCGGGGAGCTGTTTTTT. As protein: CASSPLSDRNTGELFF.

The V and J genes are TRBV19 and TRBJ1-5; D might be TRBD1 (6 bases). The ends were cut back, 9 bases at V and 4 bases at J, with 28 bases in the middle. The germline CDR1 and CDR2 sequences are LNHDA and SQIVND (reference sequence). The CDR3 length is 18 residues. The CDR3 nucleotides are TGTGCCAGCACCAATCAGGGACAACGTGCGGGGGCGAATCAGCCCCAGCATTTT. This gives the protein CASTNQGQRAGANQPQHF.

This rearrangement joins TRBV2 to TRBJ2-6, with 7 bases that match TRBD2. The ends lost 8 bases at V and 2 bases at J; junction bases unmatched: 9. Germline V gene data show CDR1 as SNHLY and CDR2 as FYNNEI. There are 16 residues in the CDR3. CDR3 residues: CASRGGVGAGANVLTF. The DNA for the CDR3 is TGTGCCAGCCGCGGGGGAGTGGGGGCTGGGGCCAACGTCCTGACTTTC.